A single sample gave rise to the 7 T cell receptor beta chains below, sequenced in a study of Ad26.COV2.S vaccination and SARS-CoV-2 variants. Using immunoSEQ multiplex PCR, the repertoire was profiled, and TCRdb retains in-frame clones only, with some absent. The table shows roughly 380,000 clones, with roughly 94% occurring only once. This specimen consisted of peripheral blood, obtained after recovery from COVID-19. These receptors all come from a human donor who had recovered from COVID-19.

The chain links TRBV3-1 (or the pseudogene TRBV3-2) to TRBJ1-4; 11 positions match TRBD1. Germline V gene sequence: CDR1 LGHDT, CDR2 YNNKEL (reference sequence). This CDR3 is 14 amino acids long. V shed 6 bases, J shed 7 bases, and the junction held 4 bases outside the gene matches. The CDR3 loop reads CASSLGQGAEKLFF. Here the CDR3 DNA reads TGTGCCAGCAGTCTTGGACAGGGGGCTGAAAAACTGTTTTTT.

DNA of the CDR3: TGTGCCAGCAGCTCGGGACAGGGACAAGAGACCCAGTACTTC. It yields the protein CASSSGQGQETQYF. The chain links TRBV11-2 to TRBJ2-5; 9 bases are a match to TRBD1. CDR3 size: 14 residues. Germline CDR1 SGHAT, CDR2 FQNNGV. Trimming cost V 4 bases and J 2 bases; bases outside gene matches: 2.

This sequence joins TRBV6-5 and TRBJ1-5, with 9 positions matching TRBD1. This CDR3 contains 15 residues. The junction had 8 bases not matched to a gene; V was cut back by 6 bases and J by 5 bases. CDR1 is MNHEY and CDR2 is SVGAGI in the germline V gene. The CDR3 sequence is CASRQGTGNYQPQHF. The CDR3 nucleotides read TGTGCCAGCAGACAAGGGACAGGGAATTATCAGCCCCAGCATTTT.

This chain uses TRBV7-2 with TRBJ1-2; 8 bases line up with TRBD1. CDR3 length: 17 residues. Trimming removed 5 bases from V and 2 bases from J; junction bases left unmatched: 13. The germline CDR1 and CDR2 sequences are SGHTA and FQGNSA. The CDR3 here is CASSPRDRSQFNYGYTF. The DNA for the CDR3 is TGTGCCAGCAGCCCACGGGACAGGAGTCAATTCAACTATGGCTACACCTTC. Variable domain in full (rest from reference TRBV7-2 and TRBJ1-2): GAGVSQSPSNKVTEKGKDVELRCDPISGHTALYWYRQSLGQGLEFLIYFQGNSAPDKSGLPSDRFSAERTGGSVSTLTIQRTQQEDSAVYLCASSPRDRSQFNYGYTFGSGTRLTVV.

On this clone itself: A read error may produce the germline difference seen at one junction end. The rearrangement links TRBV7-7 to TRBJ2-2; D is unclear. This CDR3 is built from 13 residues. In germline, CDR1 is SSHAT, CDR2 FNYEAQ (reference sequence). The DNA for the CDR3 is TGTGCTAGCAGGCTTAGAGACACCGGGGAGCTGTTTTTT. Residues: CASRLRDTGELFF. The full variable domain, rest sourced from reference TRBV7-7 and TRBJ2-2, is GAGVSQSPRYKVTKRGQDVTLRCDPISSHATLYWYQQALGQGPEFLTYFNYEAQPDKSGLPSDRFSAERPEGSISTLTIQRTEQRDSAMYRCASRLRDTGELFFGEGSRLTVL.

This rearrangement joins TRBV20-1 to TRBJ2-5; 7 bases match TRBD2. J gave up 3 bases and V 5 bases, and 0 bases lay outside the gene matches. Germline V gives CDR1 DFQATT, CDR2 SNEGSKA (reference sequence). The CDR3 is made up of 11 amino acids. CDR3: CSARGEETQYF. The DNA of the CDR3 is TGCAGTGCTCGGGGGGAAGAGACCCAGTACTTC.

CDR3 in DNA: TGTGCCACCCAGTCGCATACTCAAGGGACGGGTTACGAAGAGACCCAGTACTTC. It translates to CATQSHTQGTGYEETQYF. The chain recombines TRBV27 with TRBJ2-5; either TRBD1 or TRBD2 may fit D (5 bases each). Germline loops: CDR1 MNHEY, CDR2 SMNVEV (reference sequence). V dropped 10 bases and J dropped 3 bases, with 30 bases sitting between them. This CDR3 is 18 amino acids long.